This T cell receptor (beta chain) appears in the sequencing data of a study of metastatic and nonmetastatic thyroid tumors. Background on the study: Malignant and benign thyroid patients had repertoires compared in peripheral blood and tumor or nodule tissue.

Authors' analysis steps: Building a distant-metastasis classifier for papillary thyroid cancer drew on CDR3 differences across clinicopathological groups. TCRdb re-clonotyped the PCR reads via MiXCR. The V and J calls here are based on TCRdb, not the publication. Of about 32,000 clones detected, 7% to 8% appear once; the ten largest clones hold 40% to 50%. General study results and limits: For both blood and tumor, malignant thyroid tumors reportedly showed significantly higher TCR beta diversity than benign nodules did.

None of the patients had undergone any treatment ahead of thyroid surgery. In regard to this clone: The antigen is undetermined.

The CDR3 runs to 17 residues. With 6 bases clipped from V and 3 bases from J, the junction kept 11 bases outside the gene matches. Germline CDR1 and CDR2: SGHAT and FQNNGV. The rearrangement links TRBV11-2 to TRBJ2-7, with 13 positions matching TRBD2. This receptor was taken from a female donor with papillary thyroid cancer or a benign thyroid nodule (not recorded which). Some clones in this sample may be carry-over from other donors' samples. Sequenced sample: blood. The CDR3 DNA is TGTGCCAGCAGTTCACTAGCGGGGGGGCGATCGGACTACGAGCAGTACTTC. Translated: CASSSLAGGRSDYEQYF.